The sequence of this TCR beta chain was determined in a study of blood T cell repertoires in COVID-19. Study as a whole: Sites in the United States, Italy and Spain provided acute and convalescent COVID-19 samples. The analysed material was cDNA or gDNA that came from T cells, B-cell-depleted T cells, or PBMCs.

Germline V CDR1 and CDR2: PRHDT, FYEKMQ (reference sequence). V shed 3 bases and J shed 2 bases, with 10 bases lying between them. The CDR3 spans 14 residues. Authors' methods: Amplifying reference gene primers gave estimates of nucleated cell counts. TCRdb's table, derived via immunoSEQ multiplex PCR, lists solely in-frame clones and lacks some. That table supplies the V and J calls and clone size; D and trimming were determined from the DNA. The table includes about 110,000 clones, roughly 87% detected once. The genes are TRBV13 and TRBJ1-2; D might be TRBD1 (5 bases). The TCR was taken from a man in his fifties or sixties with acute or convalescent COVID-19. Sequencing input: peripheral blood. CDR3 nucleotide sequence: TGTGCCAGCAGCTTGCGGGGACCGAACTATGGCTACACCTTC. Translating it yields CASSLRGPNYGYTF.